This T cell receptor beta chain was found in a study of blood T cell repertoires in COVID-19. The method was immunoSEQ multiplex PCR; TCRdb's version includes in-frame clones alone and lacks a portion of them. The sample has more than 110,000 clones; about 77% are singletons. With 4 bases clipped from V and 3 bases from J, the junction kept 8 bases outside the gene matches. The germline CDR1 and CDR2 sequences are GTSNPN and SVGIG (reference sequence). CDR3 size: 14 residues. This chain links TRBV30 with TRBJ2-7; 8 bases align to TRBD2. The clonotype comes from a woman aged 50 to 60 with active or convalescent COVID-19. Input material: peripheral blood. The CDR3 DNA sequence: TGTGCCTGGAACGGGGTAGCGGGGAACTACGAGCAGTACTTC. Its protein product is CAWNGVAGNYEQYF.